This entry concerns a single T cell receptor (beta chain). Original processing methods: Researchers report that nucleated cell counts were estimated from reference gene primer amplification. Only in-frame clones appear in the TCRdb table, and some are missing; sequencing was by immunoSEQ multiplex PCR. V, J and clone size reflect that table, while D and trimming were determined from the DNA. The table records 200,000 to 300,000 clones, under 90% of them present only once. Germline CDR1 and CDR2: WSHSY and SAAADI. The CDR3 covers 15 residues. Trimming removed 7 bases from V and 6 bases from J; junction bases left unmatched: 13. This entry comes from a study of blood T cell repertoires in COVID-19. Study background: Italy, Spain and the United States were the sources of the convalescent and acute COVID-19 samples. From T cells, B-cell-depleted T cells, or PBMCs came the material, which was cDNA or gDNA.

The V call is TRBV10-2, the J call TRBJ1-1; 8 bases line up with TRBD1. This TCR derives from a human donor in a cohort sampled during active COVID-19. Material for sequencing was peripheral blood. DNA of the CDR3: TGCGCCAGCAAGGACAGGGCCGGTTTTCATGCTGAAGCTTTCTTT. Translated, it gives CASKDRAGFHAEAFF.